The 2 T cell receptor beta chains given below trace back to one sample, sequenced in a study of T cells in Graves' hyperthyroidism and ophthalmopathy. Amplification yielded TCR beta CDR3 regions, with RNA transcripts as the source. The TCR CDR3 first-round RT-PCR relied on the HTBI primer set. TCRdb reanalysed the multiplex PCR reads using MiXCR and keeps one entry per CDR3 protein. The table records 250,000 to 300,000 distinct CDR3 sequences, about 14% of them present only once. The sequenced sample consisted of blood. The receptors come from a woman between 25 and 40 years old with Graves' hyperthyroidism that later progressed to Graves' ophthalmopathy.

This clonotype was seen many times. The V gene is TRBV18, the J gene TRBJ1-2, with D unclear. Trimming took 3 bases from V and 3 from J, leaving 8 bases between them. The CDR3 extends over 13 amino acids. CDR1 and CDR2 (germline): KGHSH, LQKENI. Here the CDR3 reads CASSPGDYYGYTF. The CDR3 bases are TGTGCCAGCTCACCCGGAGATTACTATGGCTACACCTTC.

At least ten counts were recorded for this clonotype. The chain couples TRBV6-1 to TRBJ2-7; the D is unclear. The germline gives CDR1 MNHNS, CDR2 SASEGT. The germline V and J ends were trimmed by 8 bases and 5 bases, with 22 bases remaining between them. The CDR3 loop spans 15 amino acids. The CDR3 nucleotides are TGTGCCAGCTCGACGAAAGGGTTCTGGTCGAACGAGCAGTACTTC. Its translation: CASSTKGFWSNEQYF.